The entry that follows covers one TCR beta chain sequence. Its cognate antigen is unknown. MiXCR, run by TCRdb on the reads, gives a single entry per CDR3 protein. Of 60,000 to 75,000 distinct CDR3 sequences listed, approximately 22% are singletons. The V gene lost 2 bases and the J gene lost 6 bases, with 11 bases spanning the gap. From germline, CDR1 is SQVTM and CDR2 ANQGSEA. The CDR3 sequence is 13 residues long. This sample stems from a study of T cell repertoires in cytomegalovirus infection. Turning to the study itself: CMV infection together with matching HLA type was indicated by public TCR beta signatures. Findings and limits, study-wide: Totalled public TCR beta family frequency picked out people who carried CMV plus the relevant HLA. CMV-specific TCR beta clonotypes restricted by HLA-C dominated the ex vivo response.

The clonotype comes from a human donor in good health (CMV status not recorded). Some clones in this sample may be carry-over from other donors' samples. The chain combines TRBV29-1 with TRBJ2-1, with D possibly being TRBD2 (5 bases). The material sequenced was PBMCs, sequenced either directly or after in vitro stimulation (not recorded which). DNA of the CDR3: TGCAGCGTTGAACCGGAGGAGATCAATGAGCAGTTCTTC. Translation: CSVEPEEINEQFF.